One sample yielded the 29 T cell receptor beta chains listed below, sequenced in a study of blood T cell repertoires in COVID-19. TCRdb's copy holds only in-frame clones and misses some; the assay was immunoSEQ multiplex PCR. The table records 150,000 to 200,000 clones, roughly 94% of them present only once. Sequencing was done on a sample of peripheral blood. Receptors originate from a man aged 30 to 45 with COVID-19, enrolled during active disease.

DNA of the CDR3: TGTGCCAGCAGCGAGTTAGCGGGGGGGAGGAACATTCAGTACTTC. This codes for CASSELAGGRNIQYF. The rearrangement links TRBV6-5 to TRBJ2-4, with TRBD2 matching 11 bases. Germline lookup yields CDR1 MNHEY and CDR2 SVGAGI. The CDR3 sequence is 15 residues long. V dropped 6 bases and J dropped 7; count of bases not matched to a gene: 8.

This chain links TRBV6-2 or TRBV6-3 with TRBJ2-3, with D perhaps matching TRBD1 (6 bases). This CDR3 region has 16 residues. Trimming removed 5 bases from V and 6 bases from J, with 21 bases in between. Germline loops: CDR1 MNHEY, CDR2 SVGEGT. The CDR3 protein is CASSHRAPNVRDTQYF. CDR3 sequence (DNA): TGTGCCAGCAGTCACAGGGCACCGAACGTTAGGGATACGCAGTATTTT.

This chain joins TRBV9 and TRBJ1-1; 8 bases are a match to TRBD1. CDR3 length: 15 residues. V gave up 0 bases and J gave up 6 bases; unmatched junction bases: 7. Germline CDR1 and CDR2: SGDLS and YYNGEE. The CDR3 nucleotides are TGTGCCAGCAGCGTAGCTACAGGGGGTAGGGCTGAAGCTTTCTTT. Its protein is CASSVATGGRAEAFF.

The rearrangement uses TRBV10-1 and TRBJ2-5; 9 bases agree with TRBD1. The V and J ends lost 5 bases and 7 bases, in that order; junction bases with no gene match: 8. The CDR3 runs to 14 residues. Germline CDR1 is WNHNN and CDR2 is SYGVQD (reference sequence). The CDR3 reads CASSPGTGRGTQYF. CDR3 nucleotide sequence: TGCGCCAGCAGTCCCGGGACAGGGAGGGGGACCCAGTACTTC.

The CDR3 DNA reads TGCGCCAGCAGTAGCAGCGGGGCATGGGAGGATACGCAGTATTTT. This gives the protein CASSSSGAWEDTQYF. The rearrangement links TRBV10-1 to TRBJ2-3, with 7 bases aligning to TRBD2. From germline, CDR1 is WNHNN and CDR2 SYGVQD (reference sequence). This CDR3 has 15 residues. J lost 6 bases, V lost 5 bases, and 11 bases had no gene match.

V and J are TRBV27 and TRBJ2-1; 7 bases are a match to TRBD2. The germline CDR1 and CDR2 sequences are MNHEY and SMNVEV (reference sequence). CDR3 size: 17 residues. The ends lost 4 bases at V and 0 bases at J; junction bases unmatched: 9. In nucleotides, the CDR3 is TGTGCCAGCAGTTCCACCGTAGCGGGCTACTCCTACAATGAGCAGTTCTTC. The encoded protein is CASSSTVAGYSYNEQFF.

The rearrangement joins TRBV4-2 to TRBJ2-3; 15 nucleotides line up with TRBD2. This CDR3 has 19 residues. From germline, CDR1 is LGHNA and CDR2 YNFKEQ. With 1 base clipped from V and 1 base from J, the junction kept 6 bases outside the gene matches. The CDR3 loop is CASSQGGLAGGWGTDTQYF. CDR3 nucleotides: TGTGCCAGCAGCCAAGGGGGACTAGCGGGGGGCTGGGGCACAGATACGCAGTATTTT.

This clone was picked up one time. The chain has TRBV13 and TRBJ2-7; the D gene is possibly TRBD2 (5 bases). The CDR3 contains 15 residues. Germline V gene sequence: CDR1 PRHDT, CDR2 FYEKMQ (reference sequence). V shed 5 bases and J shed 9 bases, with 23 bases lying between them. This CDR3 is CASSVTIGLRSGQYF. The CDR3 DNA is TGTGCCAGCAGCGTGACCATTGGACTGCGGTCTGGGCAGTACTTC.

V usage is TRBV7-2 and J usage is TRBJ1-5, with D perhaps matching TRBD1 (5 bases). With 3 bases removed from V and 1 base from J, the gap between germline ends came to 10 bases. Germline V gene sequence: CDR1 SGHTA, CDR2 FQGNSA. CDR3 length equals 15 residues. CDR3 nucleotides: TGTGCCAGCAGCTTCCGGCGGGGGAGCAATCAGCCCCAGCATTTT. Its translation is CASSFRRGSNQPQHF. The variable domain in full, with the rest retrieved from reference TRBV7-2 and TRBJ1-5, is GAGVSQSPSNKVTEKGKDVELRCDPISGHTALYWYRQSLGQGLEFLIYFQGNSAPDKSGLPSDRFSAERTGGSVSTLTIQRTQQEDSAVYLCASSFRRGSNQPQHFGDGTRLSIL.

The rearrangement uses TRBV2 and TRBJ1-1; TRBD1 might be the D (5 bases). The CDR3 loop spans 15 amino acids. V shed 6 bases and J shed 0 bases, with 14 bases lying between them. CDR1 is SNHLY and CDR2 is FYNNEI in the germline V gene. CDR3 loop: CASSRQGGLNTEAFF. CDR3 DNA sequence: TGTGCCAGCAGCCGGCAGGGTGGCCTGAACACTGAAGCTTTCTTT.

This chain links TRBV5-1 with TRBJ2-5; 11 bases line up with TRBD2. CDR3 length: 16 residues. The germline gives CDR1 SGHRS, CDR2 YFSETQ. The V gene end was trimmed by 4 bases and the J gene end by 5 bases; junction bases not matched to a gene: 10. In nucleotides, the CDR3 is TGCGCCAGCAGCCAGTATAGTAGCGGGGGGGCGGAGACCCAGTACTTC. Translating it yields CASSQYSSGGAETQYF.

This chain links TRBV7-9 with TRBJ2-5, with 10 bases aligning to TRBD2. The CDR3 is 14 amino acids. The germline CDR1 and CDR2 sequences are SEHNR and FQNEAQ (reference sequence). The V segment lost 3 bases and the J segment 5 bases; nucleotides outside the gene matches: 3. CDR3 nucleotide sequence: TGTGCCAGCAGCTTCGGACTAGCGGTGGAGACCCAGTACTTC. Translation: CASSFGLAVETQYF.

The chain combines TRBV6-5 with TRBJ1-1; 7 bases agree with TRBD1. The CDR3 is 13 amino acids. V shed 4 bases, J shed 5 bases, and the junction held 4 bases outside the gene matches. Germline loops: CDR1 MNHEY, CDR2 SVGAGI. The CDR3 region is CASSLNRGTEAFF. CDR3 nucleotides: TGTGCCAGCAGTTTGAACAGGGGTACTGAAGCTTTCTTT.

V usage is TRBV18 and J usage is TRBJ1-2; possibly TRBD1 for D (6 bases). CDR1 and CDR2 from the germline V gene are KGHSH and LQKENI. Trimming removed 3 bases at V and 8 bases at J, with 22 bases between. CDR3 size: 16 residues. The CDR3 DNA follows: TGTGCCAGCTCACCCACAGGGAATACTGGGTCTAACGGCTACACCTTC. Residues: CASSPTGNTGSNGYTF.

The chain carries TRBV5-5 and TRBJ1-3, with 7 bases aligning to TRBD1. Losses at the gene ends were 5 bases for V and 2 bases for J; bases not matched to a gene: 4. CDR1 and CDR2 from the germline V gene are SGHKS and YYEKEE (reference sequence). This CDR3 has 14 amino acids. The CDR3: CASSPGTAGNTIYF. CDR3 bases: TGTGCCAGCAGTCCCGGGACAGCTGGAAACACCATATATTTT.

The rearrangement links TRBV2 to TRBJ1-2, with 11 bases that match TRBD1. The CDR3 extends over 17 amino acids. V lost 4 bases, J lost 7 bases, and 14 bases stayed unmatched. CDR1 and CDR2 (germline): SNHLY, FYNNEI. The CDR3 here is CASSGRTGGAGSRGYTF. The CDR3 region has the DNA TGTGCCAGCAGTGGGAGGACAGGGGGCGCAGGAAGTCGTGGCTACACCTTC.

The V and J genes are TRBV9 and TRBJ2-7, with D uncertain. Germline CDR1 is SGDLS and CDR2 is YYNGEE. Trimming shortened V by 4 bases and J by 7 bases, and 15 bases separated the two germline ends. This CDR3 has 13 amino acids. The CDR3 bases are TGTGCCAGCAGCCCCGCACCCGTTAGTGAGCAGTACTTC. Protein product: CASSPAPVSEQYF.

This clone was recorded only once. The chain recombines TRBV3-1 (or the pseudogene TRBV3-2) with TRBJ1-3, with a possible D match to TRBD1 (5 bases). The V end was cut by 4 bases, the J end by 4 bases, with 8 bases between. This CDR3 is 13 amino acids long. Germline V gene lookup returns CDR1 LGHDT and CDR2 YNNKEL (reference sequence). The CDR3 loop reads CASSPGGGNTIYF. In nucleotides, the CDR3 is TGTGCCAGCAGCCCCGGGGGAGGAAACACCATATATTTT.

The chain has TRBV28 and TRBJ1-6; TRBD1 agrees at 7 bases. V lost 6 bases, J lost 5 bases, and 7 bases stayed unmatched. The CDR3 sequence is 15 residues long. Germline V gene data show CDR1 as MDHEN and CDR2 as SYDVKM. CDR3 in amino acids: CASSRRQGNNSPLHF. The CDR3 bases are TGTGCCAGCAGCCGGAGACAGGGAAATAATTCACCCCTCCACTTT.

Regarding this clone: Different DNA sequences within this sample yield the same CDR3. V is TRBV5-1 and J is TRBJ1-3; D unclear. V lost 3 bases to trimming and J lost 0 bases, with 10 bases between them. Germline V CDR1 and CDR2: SGHRS, YFSETQ. The CDR3 totals 15 residues. CDR3: CASSSLGDSGNTIYF. DNA for the CDR3: TGCGCCAGCAGCTCCCTGGGCGACTCTGGAAACACCATATATTTT.

This chain connects TRBV5-6 to TRBJ1-4; tentatively, D is TRBD1 (6 bases). Germline CDR1 SGHDT, CDR2 YYEEEE. The germline V and J ends were trimmed by 3 bases and 1 base, with 16 bases remaining between them. There are 17 residues in the CDR3. CDR3 DNA sequence: TGTGCCAGCAGCTCGCTAGGACAGACAGAAACTAATGAAAAACTGTTTTTT. It specifies CASSSLGQTETNEKLFF.

The rearrangement uses TRBV27 and TRBJ2-2; TRBD1 aligns across 7 bases. Germline V CDR1 and CDR2: MNHEY, SMNVEV (reference sequence). The CDR3 has 13 amino acids. V shed 4 bases and J 7 bases; nucleotides not matched to a gene: 3. Here the CDR3 reads CASSSYRGGELFF. The CDR3, as DNA: TGTGCCAGCAGTTCTTACAGGGGCGGGGAGCTGTTTTTT.

The chain employs TRBV5-1 and TRBJ2-7; D possibly corresponds to TRBD2 (5 bases). The CDR3 is 16 amino acids. The V and J ends lost 3 bases and 5 bases respectively, with 21 bases between them. Looked up from germline, CDR1 is SGHRS and CDR2 is YFSETQ. The CDR3 nucleotides are TGCGCCAGCAGCTGGACTTCCTTAGGTTCCTGGAACGAGCAGTACTTC. It codes for CASSWTSLGSWNEQYF.

The chain has TRBV27 and TRBJ1-2; 7 bases match TRBD1. The CDR3 has 15 residues. J lost 4 bases, V lost 4 bases, and 9 bases had no gene match. The germline V gene encodes CDR1 MNHEY and CDR2 SMNVEV (reference sequence). CDR3 loop: CASSSLTGASYGYTF. The CDR3 DNA follows: TGTGCCAGCAGTTCCTTAACAGGGGCCAGCTATGGCTACACCTTC.

The chain is built from TRBV19 and TRBJ1-5; tentative D call: TRBD1 (6 bases). CDR3 length: 14 amino acids. From germline, CDR1 is LNHDA and CDR2 SQIVND (reference sequence). V lost 5 bases to trimming and J lost 6 bases, with 14 bases between them. CDR3 sequence reads: CASSFLGAAQPQHF. CDR3 DNA sequence: TGTGCCAGTAGTTTTTTGGGGGCCGCTCAGCCCCAGCATTTT.

The chain joins TRBV3-1 (or the pseudogene TRBV3-2) to TRBJ1-2; perhaps TRBD1 as D (5 bases). The V and J ends lost 2 bases and 8 bases respectively, with 12 bases between them. From germline, CDR1 is LGHDT and CDR2 YNNKEL (reference sequence). This CDR3 comprises 13 residues. The CDR3 bases are TGTGCCAGCAGCCAAAGGCCGGGGGAAGGCTACACCTTC. Its translation is CASSQRPGEGYTF.

This chain joins TRBV19 and TRBJ1-1; D ambiguous. The ends were cut back, 3 bases at V and 0 bases at J, with 14 bases in the middle. This CDR3 spans 16 amino acids. Germline V lookup: CDR1 LNHDA, CDR2 SQIVND (reference sequence). The CDR3 sequence is CASSIYIRLMNTEAFF. The CDR3 DNA sequence: TGTGCCAGTAGTATTTATATCAGACTCATGAACACTGAAGCTTTCTTT.

Details on this clone: Because it lacks the conserved phenylalanine or tryptophan at the end, this CDR3 is likely a read error. It is unclear where the CDR3 begins or ends on the DNA, so no DNA is shown, and the CDR3 is as TCRdb lists it. This rearrangement joins TRBV19 to TRBJ1-6; the table calls TRBD1, which could not be checked here. The CDR3 numbers 8 amino acids, ends counted. Germline V gene data show CDR1 as LNHDA and CDR2 as SQIVND (reference sequence). CDR3 residues: CATAGQGA.

The chain has TRBV2 and TRBJ1-1; the D gene is possibly TRBD1 (5 bases). With 6 bases removed from V and 0 bases from J, the gap between germline ends came to 8 bases. The CDR3 runs to 13 residues. Germline loops: CDR1 SNHLY, CDR2 FYNNEI. In nucleotides, the CDR3 is TGTGCCAGCAGGCACAGGATGAACACTGAAGCTTTCTTT. Protein sequence: CASRHRMNTEAFF.